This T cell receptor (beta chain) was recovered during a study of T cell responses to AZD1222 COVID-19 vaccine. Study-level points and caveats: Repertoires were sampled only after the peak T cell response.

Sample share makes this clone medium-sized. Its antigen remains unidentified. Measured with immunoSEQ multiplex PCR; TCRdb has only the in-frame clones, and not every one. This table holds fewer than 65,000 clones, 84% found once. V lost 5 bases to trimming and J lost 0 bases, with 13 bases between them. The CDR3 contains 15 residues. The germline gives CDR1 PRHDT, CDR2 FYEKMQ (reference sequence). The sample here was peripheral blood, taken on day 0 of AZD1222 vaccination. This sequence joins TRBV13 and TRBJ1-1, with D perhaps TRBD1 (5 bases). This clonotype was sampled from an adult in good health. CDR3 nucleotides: TGTGCCAGCAGCCCACCCGACAGCATGAACACTGAAGCTTTCTTT. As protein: CASSPPDSMNTEAFF.